The clone carrying this TCR beta chain was seen more than once but under ten times. Per germline, CDR1 SGHNT and CDR2 YYREEE (reference sequence). Trimming stripped 9 bases from V and 7 bases from J, with 19 bases between. This CDR3 comprises 13 residues. The sample is drawn from a study of T cell changes during pregnancy in multiple sclerosis. Method: immunoSEQ multiplex PCR; TCRdb's copy keeps in-frame clones and lacks some. The sample gives 25,000 to 30,000 clones, about nine tenths of which show up once; about 6.9% is in the top ten. The specimen was CD8+ T cells from peripheral blood mononuclear cells, collected in the second trimester of pregnancy. This clonotype originated in a female donor with multiple sclerosis, enrolled in a pregnancy study. This chain links TRBV5-4 with TRBJ1-2; tentatively, D is TRBD1 (5 bases). Here the CDR3 reads CAIPQGGVGGYTF. CDR3 DNA sequence: TGTGCCATCCCCCAGGGAGGGGTAGGTGGCTACACCTTC.